The 5 T cell receptor beta chains reported below all come from one sample, sequenced in a study of cytomegalovirus exposure and HLA in healthy donors (dated 2017 in TCRdb). Library preparation was by the immunoSEQ multiplex PCR assay. For the multiplex PCR, a mixture combining 60 forward primers for TCR Vbeta segments and 13 reverse primers for TCR Jbeta segments was used. Sourced from immuneACCESS, this table was stored by TCRdb with only in-frame sequences that have V and J called. A share of the clones is absent; for the studies checked, an unresolved V gene accounts for under half, and the remainder has no known explanation. Recorded for this sample are about 200,000 clones; roughly four fifths of them occurred a single time. 1.9% of the sample comes from the top ten. Material for sequencing was PBMCs. Receptor source: a man aged 30 to 39 in good health and CMV-seronegative.

The gene calls are TRBV25-1 and TRBJ1-5, with 10 bases aligning to TRBD1. CDR3 length equals 16 residues. The germline V gene has CDR1 MGHDK and CDR2 SYGVNS. J was trimmed by 3 bases and V by 4 bases; bases with no gene match: 6. CDR3 DNA: TGTGCCAGCAGTGCCATGGACAGGGGGATCAATCAGCCCCAGCATTTT. It encodes CASSAMDRGINQPQHF.

The V gene is TRBV27, the J gene TRBJ1-1; D remains unclear. The CDR3 consists of 13 residues. Germline loops: CDR1 MNHEY, CDR2 SMNVEV (reference sequence). CDR3 DNA: TGTGCTTCTGTTCCCCTGAGGAACACTGAAGCTTTCTTT. Amino acids: CASVPLRNTEAFF.

This clone was picked up a small number of times. The rearrangement links TRBV6-5 to TRBJ2-5; the match to TRBD1 covers 7 bases. Germline CDR1 is MNHEY and CDR2 is SVGAGI. CDR3 length equals 14 residues. The trim removed 1 base at V and 2 bases at J, leaving 1 base unmatched. The CDR3 region has the DNA TGTGCCAGCAGTTACTTGGGACAGCAAGAGACCCAGTACTTC. It translates to CASSYLGQQETQYF.

The CDR3 DNA reads as TGTGCCAGCAGTGAAGGATTTATGCCGGGTTACGAGCAGTACTTC. This codes for CASSEGFMPGYEQYF. This chain joins TRBV6-1 and TRBJ2-7; no reliable D call. Germline V gene sequence: CDR1 MNHNS, CDR2 SASEGT. The CDR3 contains 15 residues. V was shortened by 1 base and J by 4 bases, with 14 bases between the two germline ends.

The gene calls are TRBV4-1 and TRBJ2-1; 10 bases are a match to TRBD2. J gave up 5 bases and V 0 bases, and 13 bases lay outside the gene matches. This CDR3 is built from 19 residues. Germline V gives CDR1 MGHRA, CDR2 YSYEKL. The CDR3 DNA reads as TGCGCCAGCAGCCAAGATTACCGGGTAGCGGGAGGTCCAGACAATGAGCAGTTCTTC. Encoded protein: CASSQDYRVAGGPDNEQFF.